These 3 T cell receptor beta chains came from one sample sequenced in a study of identifying expanded T cells in peripheral blood. Sequencing was performed with immunoSEQ multiplex PCR; in TCRdb, only in-frame clones are kept and a portion is missing. Counted here are around 68,000 clones, around 87% occurring once; the ten biggest clones make up 4.7%. The sequenced sample consisted of blood. The receptors originated from a person between 18 and 69 years old in good health.

The gene calls are TRBV15 and TRBJ2-3; D gene uncertain. Looked up from germline, CDR1 is LNHNV and CDR2 is YYDKDF (reference sequence). This CDR3 comprises 12 residues. Trimming left V 1 base short and J 5 bases short, with 4 bases between. CDR3 nucleotide sequence: TGTGCCACCAGCAGAGGGGGAGATACGCAGTATTTT. This encodes CATSRGGDTQYF.

This chain joins TRBV14 and TRBJ2-1; TRBD2 aligns across 9 bases. V was clipped by 3 bases and J by 4 bases; unmatched bases: 10. This CDR3 is built from 17 residues. The V gene's germline CDR1 is SGHDN and CDR2 FVKESK. CDR3 DNA: TGTGCCAGCAGCCAGAACCTTGGCCTAGCGGGATACAATGAGCAGTTCTTC. This codes for CASSQNLGLAGYNEQFF.

The chain uses TRBV9 and TRBJ1-5; D remains unclear. This CDR3 has 14 residues. The V end lost 0 bases, the J end lost 3 bases, and 7 bases lay between the germline ends. Germline lookup yields CDR1 SGDLS and CDR2 YYNGEE. The CDR3 reads CASSVDGNNQPQHF. The CDR3 bases are TGTGCCAGCAGCGTAGACGGGAACAATCAGCCCCAGCATTTT.